The source of this T cell receptor beta chain is a study of T cells after posttransplantation cyclophosphamide. Sampled 1 year posttransplant, controls received myeloablative marrow transplants, methotrexate and a calcineurin inhibitor. Germline trimming cut 0 bases from V and 3 bases from J; bases unmatched to any gene: 7. The CDR3 length is 16 residues. Germline CDR1 is SGDLS and CDR2 is YYNGEE. Clones were sequenced by immunoSEQ multiplex PCR, and TCRdb holds only the in-frame ones, with some missing. The sample holds roughly 20,000 clones, more than 70% seen once. The chain recombines TRBV9 with TRBJ2-3; 7 bases are shared with TRBD2. Here the sequenced sample was PBMCs, taken after an allogeneic stem cell transplant with a calcineurin inhibitor and methotrexate. This clonotype was sampled from a female patient aged 50-59 years who received an allogeneic stem cell transplant from an unrelated donor, was CMV-positive, and had chronic GVHD only. Some T cells may be transferred from the graft donor. CDR3: CASSVVGGSRTDTQYF. CDR3 bases: TGTGCCAGCAGCGTAGTCGGGGGGAGTCGGACAGATACGCAGTATTTT.